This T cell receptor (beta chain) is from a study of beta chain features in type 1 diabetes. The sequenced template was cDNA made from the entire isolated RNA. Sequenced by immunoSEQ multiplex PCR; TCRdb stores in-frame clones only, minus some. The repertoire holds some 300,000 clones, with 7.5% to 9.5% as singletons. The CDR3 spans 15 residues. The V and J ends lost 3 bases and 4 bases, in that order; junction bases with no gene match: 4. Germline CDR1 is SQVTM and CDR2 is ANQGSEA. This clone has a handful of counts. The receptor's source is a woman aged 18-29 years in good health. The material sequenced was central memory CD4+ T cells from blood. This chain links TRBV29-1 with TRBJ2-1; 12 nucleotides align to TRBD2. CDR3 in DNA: TGCAGCGTTGAGCGTGGACTAGCGGGGTACAATGAGCAGTTCTTC. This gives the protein CSVERGLAGYNEQFF.